Listed below are T cell receptor beta chains from one sample, sequenced in a study of CD8+ T cells in alopecia areata. Here immunoSEQ multiplex PCR was the method, and the copy in TCRdb shows in-frame clones only, minus some. The sample carries over 200,000 clones, roughly 57% recorded once. This specimen consisted of CD4+ T cells sorted from blood, obtained at week 0. All receptors come from a human donor with alopecia areata. Both conserved end residues are part of each CDR3. The order of the fields is D gene, clone size, V gene, J gene, CDR3 protein, CDR3 DNA. A D gene is named only where the DNA matches it firmly. Only part of the rows carry a size: once, few, many, or a class if the clone is expanded.

D gene: .
clone size: .
V gene: TRBV7-9
J gene: TRBJ2-7
CDR3 protein: CASSLAAGPRGEQYF
CDR3 DNA: TGTGCCAGCAGCTTAGCGGCAGGCCCGCGGGGCGAGCAGTACTTC

D gene: .
clone size: .
V gene: TRBV6-1
J gene: TRBJ1-1
CDR3 protein: CASSPNGVHTEAFF
CDR3 DNA: TGTGCCAGCAGCCCCAACGGGGTTCACACTGAAGCTTTCTTT

D gene: .
clone size: few
V gene: TRBV10-3
J gene: TRBJ1-1
CDR3 protein: CAISEDGGNTEAFF
CDR3 DNA: TGTGCCATCAGTGAGGACGGGGGGAACACTGAAGCTTTCTTT

D gene: .
clone size: .
V gene: TRBV19
J gene: TRBJ1-2
CDR3 protein: CASSPAEGAGYTF
CDR3 DNA: TGTGCCAGTAGTCCCGCCGAAGGGGCTGGCTACACCTTC

D gene: TRBD2
clone size: .
V gene: TRBV5-4
J gene: TRBJ2-1
CDR3 protein: CASSPTGTRAYNEQFF
CDR3 DNA: TGTGCCAGCAGCCCTACCGGGACTAGGGCCTACAATGAGCAGTTCTTC

D gene: .
clone size: .
V gene: TRBV29-1
J gene: TRBJ1-1
CDR3 protein: CSVAPGMNTEAFF
CDR3 DNA: TGCAGCGTTGCCCCGGGGATGAACACTGAAGCTTTCTTT

D gene: TRBD2
clone size: .
V gene: TRBV7-9
J gene: TRBJ2-1
CDR3 protein: CASSPGGSSGGPQFF
CDR3 DNA: TGTGCCAGCAGCCCCGGTGGGTCTAGCGGGGGTCCGCAGTTCTTC

D gene: .
clone size: .
V gene: TRBV9
J gene: TRBJ1-1
CDR3 protein: CASSIQGMTEAFF
CDR3 DNA: TGTGCCAGCAGCATACAGGGTATGACTGAAGCTTTCTTT

D gene: .
clone size: few
V gene: TRBV30
J gene: TRBJ1-4
CDR3 protein: CAWSPGPNEKLFF
CDR3 DNA: TGTGCCTGGTCGCCGGGACCTAATGAAAAACTGTTTTTT

D gene: TRBD1
clone size: .
V gene: TRBV29-1
J gene: TRBJ1-4
CDR3 protein: CSVGRQGEANEKLFF
CDR3 DNA: TGCAGCGTCGGGCGACAGGGAGAGGCTAATGAAAAACTGTTTTTT

D gene: .
clone size: .
V gene: TRBV10-3
J gene: TRBJ2-1
CDR3 protein: CAISDKGAGGNEQFF
CDR3 DNA: TGTGCCATCAGTGATAAGGGGGCGGGAGGCAATGAGCAGTTCTTC

D gene: .
clone size: .
V gene: TRBV14
J gene: TRBJ1-5
CDR3 protein: CASSQNSNQPQHF
CDR3 DNA: TGTGCCAGCAGCCAGAATAGCAATCAGCCCCAGCATTTT

D gene: TRBD1
clone size: .
V gene: TRBV6-5
J gene: TRBJ2-2
CDR3 protein: CASRRDRGLAGELFF
CDR3 DNA: TGTGCCAGCAGGCGGGACAGGGGTCTCGCCGGGGAGCTGTTTTTT

D gene: .
clone size: .
V gene: TRBV7-9
J gene: TRBJ2-1
CDR3 protein: CASSSQGRETSSYNEQFF
CDR3 DNA: TGTGCCAGCAGCTCACAGGGCAGGGAGACCAGCTCCTACAATGAGCAGTTCTTC

D gene: .
clone size: .
V gene: TRBV15
J gene: TRBJ1-5
CDR3 protein: CATSYGAGNQPQHF
CDR3 DNA: TGTGCCACCAGCTATGGGGCCGGCAATCAGCCCCAGCATTTT

D gene: .
clone size: few
V gene: TRBV29-1
J gene: TRBJ2-5
CDR3 protein: CSVYYHLQETQYF
CDR3 DNA: TGCAGCGTTTATTACCACCTCCAAGAGACCCAGTACTTC

D gene: .
clone size: .
V gene: TRBV29-1
J gene: TRBJ1-2
CDR3 protein: CTGSSGYYGYTF
CDR3 DNA: TGCACCGGATCCTCAGGATACTATGGCTACACCTTC

D gene: .
clone size: .
V gene: TRBV6-5
J gene: TRBJ2-4
CDR3 protein: CASRGRVAKNIQYF
CDR3 DNA: TGTGCCAGCAGGGGCAGAGTAGCCAAAAACATTCAGTACTTC